The clone carrying this T cell receptor (beta chain) was counted at least ten times. This record comes from a study of T cells in Graves' hyperthyroidism and ophthalmopathy. Amplified regions were TCR beta CDR3 sequences from RNA transcripts. In the first-round RT-PCR of the TCR CDR3, the HTBI primer set was used. TCRdb independently ran MiXCR on the multiplex PCR reads; one entry per CDR3 protein. The sample shows about half a million distinct CDR3 sequences, under 25% of them seen only once. Subjects aged 18 to 65 presented with newly diagnosed hyperthyroidism of less than 2 months' duration. Trimming shortened V by 7 bases and J by 7 bases, and 29 bases separated the two germline ends. The CDR3 sequence is 18 residues long. Germline CDR1 MDHEN, CDR2 SYDVKM.

The receptor's source is a man aged 18 to 30 with Graves' hyperthyroidism. V and J are TRBV28 and TRBJ1-5, with no clear D. Sequencing was carried out using blood. The CDR3 reads CASTPNRGRGFGRQPQHF. CDR3 in DNA: TGTGCCAGCACCCCAAACCGCGGGAGAGGTTTCGGGAGGCAGCCCCAGCATTTT.